The next 17 T cell receptor beta chains were all read from a single sample in a study of cytomegalovirus exposure and HLA in healthy donors. PCR primers comprised 60 Vbeta and 13 Jbeta primers. Assay: immunoSEQ multiplex PCR; the TCRdb copy retains only in-frame clones and omits some. This table holds around 160,000 clones, approximately 80% found once. Specimen: PBMCs. These receptors all stem from a man in his fifties or sixties in good health and CMV-seropositive.

The chain is built from TRBV6-6 and TRBJ2-1; 8 bases are shared with TRBD1. This CDR3 is 16 amino acids long. Germline trimming cut 6 bases from V and 5 bases from J; bases unmatched to any gene: 12. Germline CDR1 is MNHNY and CDR2 is SVGAGI (reference sequence). DNA for the CDR3: TGTGCCAGCAGAAACTCCGGGACAGGATTTCACAATGAGCAGTTCTTC. It translates to CASRNSGTGFHNEQFF.

The chain has TRBV9 and TRBJ2-1, with D possibly TRBD1 on 6 matching bases. The CDR3 contains 14 residues. Germline CDR1 and CDR2: SGDLS and YYNGEE. With 0 bases removed from V and 9 bases from J, the gap between germline ends came to 13 bases. DNA for the CDR3: TGTGCCAGCAGCGTAGACGGGTTACAGGGTGAGCAGTTCTTC. Its translation is CASSVDGLQGEQFF.

The rearrangement links TRBV18 to TRBJ1-4; D possibly corresponds to TRBD1 (6 bases). V lost 4 bases and J 7 bases, leaving 19 bases between the germline ends. CDR3 length: 16 residues. Germline V gene lookup returns CDR1 KGHSH and CDR2 LQKENI. The chain's CDR3 is CASSRPDYRDGEKLFF. CDR3 coding DNA: TGTGCCAGCTCACGCCCCGATTACAGGGACGGTGAAAAACTGTTTTTT.

CDR3 loop: CASSPFAAGGYEQYF. DNA for the CDR3: TGTGCCAGCAGCCCCTTTGCAGCAGGGGGATACGAGCAGTACTTC. The genes are TRBV7-6 and TRBJ2-7; TRBD1 aligns across 7 bases. The V segment lost 5 bases and the J segment 4 bases; nucleotides outside the gene matches: 11. The CDR3 totals 15 residues. Germline values: CDR1 SGHVS, CDR2 FNYEAQ.

This clone was counted a single time. The chain links TRBV19 to TRBJ2-7, with D possibly being TRBD1 (6 bases). Per germline, CDR1 LNHDA and CDR2 SQIVND (reference sequence). V dropped 0 bases and J dropped 4 bases, with 7 bases sitting between them. The CDR3 spans 13 residues. The CDR3, as DNA: TGTGCCAGTAGTATAGATCAGGGGTACGAGCAGTACTTC. Its translation is CASSIDQGYEQYF.

The J gene is TRBJ1-1, the V gene TRBV11-2; D remains ambiguous. Germline values: CDR1 SGHAT, CDR2 FQNNGV. The V end lost 1 base, the J end lost 2 bases, and 8 bases lay between the germline ends. CDR3 size: 14 residues. This chain's CDR3 is CASSLGQSNTEAFF. The CDR3 nucleotides read TGTGCCAGCAGCTTAGGGCAGTCTAACACTGAAGCTTTCTTT.

Only one count was recorded for this clone. The CDR3 coding sequence is TGTGCCAGCAGCTTCGGGGGGCTCAGCACAGATACGCAGTATTTT. Translation: CASSFGGLSTDTQYF. The genes are TRBV7-2 and TRBJ2-3; weak D call: TRBD2 (7 bases). Trimming pared 3 bases from V and 0 bases from J, leaving 10 bases between. The germline gives CDR1 SGHTA, CDR2 FQGNSA. The CDR3 covers 15 residues.

Notes on this clone: Other DNA variants within this sample encode the same CDR3. The genes are TRBV6-4 and TRBJ2-5; 7 nucleotides agree with TRBD2. Germline CDR1 MRHNA, CDR2 SNTAGT. The CDR3 has 19 residues. J lost 0 bases, V lost 3 bases, and 16 bases had no gene match. The CDR3 is CASSDYHPRLADYQETQYF. CDR3 nucleotide sequence: TGTGCCAGCAGTGATTACCACCCCAGACTAGCAGATTACCAAGAGACCCAGTACTTC.

Only a few counts were recorded for this clone. The chain uses TRBV6-5 and TRBJ2-1; no definite D call. The CDR3 loop spans 13 amino acids. The germline gives CDR1 MNHEY, CDR2 SVGAGI. V was trimmed by 8 bases and J by 2 bases, leaving 10 bases between them. The CDR3 DNA reads as TGTGCCAGCGGGCCTACCGCCTACAATGAGCAGTTCTTC. It is translated as CASGPTAYNEQFF.

CDR3 loop: CASTDRVFTSPLHF. The CDR3 coding sequence is TGTGCCAGCACCGACAGGGTCTTTACTTCACCCCTCCACTTT. The rearrangement joins TRBV19 to TRBJ1-6, with 7 bases that match TRBD1. CDR3 length equals 14 residues. The V and J ends lost 9 bases and 9 bases, in that order; junction bases with no gene match: 11. Per the germline V gene, CDR1 is LNHDA and CDR2 is SQIVND (reference sequence).

The V call is TRBV4-2, the J call TRBJ2-1; the match to TRBD1 covers 10 bases. V gave up 1 base and J gave up 9 bases; unmatched junction bases: 9. The CDR3 is made up of 16 amino acids. Germline V gives CDR1 LGHNA, CDR2 YNFKEQ. CDR3 in amino acids: CASSQAEGQGLGEQFF. The DNA of the CDR3 is TGTGCCAGCAGCCAAGCAGAGGGACAGGGGCTCGGTGAGCAGTTCTTC.

J is TRBJ1-2 and V is TRBV4-1; TRBD1 is a possible D gene (6 bases). V was trimmed by 3 bases and J by 4 bases, leaving 12 bases between them. The CDR3 extends over 14 amino acids. Germline V gene lookup returns CDR1 MGHRA and CDR2 YSYEKL. This CDR3 reads CASSHPGQSYGYTF. CDR3 sequence (DNA): TGCGCCAGCAGCCACCCCGGACAGTCCTATGGCTACACCTTC.

The J gene is TRBJ2-1, the V gene TRBV11-2, with a possible D match to TRBD1 (7 bases). The germline V and J ends were trimmed by 5 bases and 3 bases, with 14 bases remaining between them. The CDR3 is 15 residues long. Germline V gives CDR1 SGHAT, CDR2 FQNNGV. For the CDR3, the DNA is TGTGCCAGCAGCCTGAACAGGGGAGGCTACAATGAGCAGTTCTTC. Amino acid sequence: CASSLNRGGYNEQFF. Full variable domain (outside the CDR3, taken from reference TRBV11-2 and TRBJ2-1): EAGVAQSPRYKIIEKRQSVAFWCNPISGHATLYWYQQILGQGPKLLIQFQNNGVVDDSQLPKDRFSAERLKGVDSTLKIQPAKLEDSAVYLCASSLNRGGYNEQFFGPGTRLTVL.

This clone appeared a single time. Other DNA variants within this sample encode the same CDR3. The genes are TRBV9 and TRBJ2-7, with 7 bases that match TRBD1. V lost 2 bases, J lost 2 bases, and 4 bases stayed unmatched. This CDR3 comprises 14 residues. Germline CDR1 SGDLS, CDR2 YYNGEE. In nucleotides, the CDR3 is TGTGCCAGCAGCGTCGGGACAGCCGCCTACGAGCAGTACTTC. Its protein is CASSVGTAAYEQYF.

V and J are TRBV5-1 and TRBJ2-3, with a weak D call TRBD1 (5 bases). This CDR3 comprises 14 residues. V shed 0 bases and J shed 3 bases, with 8 bases lying between them. The germline V gene encodes CDR1 SGHRS and CDR2 YFSETQ. DNA of the CDR3: TGCGCCAGCAGCTTGGAGGGGATTACAGATACGCAGTATTTT. Protein product: CASSLEGITDTQYF.

The chain couples TRBV9 to TRBJ1-1; possible D gene TRBD1, 6 bases. CDR1 and CDR2 from the germline V gene are SGDLS and YYNGEE. V lost 4 bases, J lost 3 bases, and 19 bases lay in between. The CDR3 sequence is 16 residues long. In DNA form, the CDR3 reads TGTGCCAGCAGCTCTTACAGGGAGTCTAAACACACTGAAGCTTTCTTT. Translating gives CASSSYRESKHTEAFF.

The rearrangement links TRBV7-6 to TRBJ2-1; tentatively, D is TRBD1 (6 bases). CDR3 length equals 14 residues. Deletions cut 2 bases from V and 5 bases from J, with 10 bases between. Per germline, CDR1 SGHVS and CDR2 FNYEAQ. The CDR3 loop reads CASSLWGRNNEQFF. The CDR3 DNA reads TGTGCCAGCAGCTTATGGGGGCGGAACAATGAGCAGTTCTTC.